A single sample is the source of the 27 T cell receptor beta chains below, sequenced in a study of T cell responses to AZD1222 COVID-19 vaccine. Here immunoSEQ multiplex PCR was the method, and the copy in TCRdb shows in-frame clones only, minus some. The profile shows around 160,000 clones, around nine tenths of them singletons. The material was peripheral blood, obtained on day 0 of AZD1222 vaccination. These receptors were obtained from an adult in good health.

J is TRBJ1-2 and V is TRBV9; no reliable D call. V was trimmed by 4 bases and J by 5 bases, leaving 18 bases between them. Germline CDR1 and CDR2: SGDLS and YYNGEE. CDR3 size: 15 residues. The DNA for the CDR3 is TGTGCCAGCAGCCCTCGGTGGGGTACTGATTATGGCTACACCTTC. This codes for CASSPRWGTDYGYTF.

J is TRBJ1-5 and V is TRBV4-3, with no clear D. Germline V gene lookup returns CDR1 LGHNA and CDR2 YSLEER. Trimming cost V 0 bases and J 6 bases, with 6 bases left between them. The CDR3 extends over 13 amino acids. The CDR3 region has the DNA TGCGCCAGCAGCCAAGAATTGGGTCAGCCCCAGCATTTT. Its translation is CASSQELGQPQHF.

This rearrangement joins TRBV7-3 to TRBJ2-1; 8 bases align to TRBD1. Trimming at V came to 4 bases and at J to 6 bases, leaving 11 bases not matched to a gene. CDR1 is SGHTA, CDR2 FQGTGA, per germline. This CDR3 spans 16 amino acids. CDR3 amino acids: CASSYRDRKGVNEQFF. CDR3 nucleotides: TGTGCCAGCAGCTACCGGGACAGGAAAGGGGTCAATGAGCAGTTCTTC.

The gene calls are TRBV29-1 and TRBJ1-4; D not resolved. V was trimmed by 6 bases and J by 4 bases, leaving 9 bases between them. The CDR3 spans 12 residues. Germline V gives CDR1 SQVTM, CDR2 ANQGSEA. Written as DNA, the CDR3 is TGCAGCGTCATGGGCGATAATGAAAAACTGTTTTTT. Protein sequence: CSVMGDNEKLFF.

The chain has TRBV3-1 (or the pseudogene TRBV3-2) and TRBJ2-2; possibly TRBD1 or TRBD2 for D (5 bases each). Germline V gene data show CDR1 as LGHDT and CDR2 as YNNKEL (reference sequence). CDR3 length equals 16 residues. Between the trimmed V and J ends, which lost 4 bases and 0 bases, there was a span of 12 bases. CDR3 protein: CASSLGTGTNTGELFF. CDR3 nucleotides: TGTGCCAGCAGCCTGGGGACGGGAACGAACACCGGGGAGCTGTTTTTT.

The CDR3 DNA is TGTGCCAGCAGCCAAGATCCTCGAAGCAATCAGCCCCAGCATTTT. Its protein product is CASSQDPRSNQPQHF. The rearrangement uses TRBV3-1 (or the pseudogene TRBV3-2) and TRBJ1-5; D uncertain. Trimming took off 0 bases at V and 1 base at J, with 7 bases between the two ends. The CDR3 length is 15 residues. Per the germline V gene, CDR1 is LGHDT and CDR2 is YNNKEL (reference sequence).

The CDR3 DNA sequence: TGTGCCAGCAGTTACCGCAGGAACACTGAAGCTTTCTTT. Translated, it gives CASSYRRNTEAFF. V is TRBV27 and J is TRBJ1-1, with D uncertain. V was clipped by 4 bases and J by 1 base, with 7 bases between them. Germline V gene data show CDR1 as MNHEY and CDR2 as SMNVEV (reference sequence). The length of the CDR3 is 13 residues.

This chain connects TRBV19 to TRBJ2-7, with D hard to call. CDR1 and CDR2 from the germline V gene are LNHDA and SQIVND (reference sequence). The germline V and J ends were trimmed by 5 bases and 6 bases, with 17 bases remaining between them. The CDR3 has 14 amino acids. The CDR3 here is CASSARTNGGEQYF. The CDR3 region has the DNA TGTGCCAGTAGTGCTAGGACGAACGGCGGCGAGCAGTACTTC.

In DNA form, the CDR3 reads TGTGCCACCAGTGGCGCGCCGGGACAGGGGACCTACGAGCAGTACTTC. Translation: CATSGAPGQGTYEQYF. This chain connects TRBV24-1 to TRBJ2-7; 10 bases map to TRBD1. CDR3 length: 16 residues. Germline V gene data show CDR1 as KGHDR and CDR2 as SFDVKD. Unmatched junction bases numbered 8, after V lost 5 bases and J lost 2 bases.

V gene TRBV27 combines with J gene TRBJ2-4, with 7 bases identical to TRBD2. Germline assignment: CDR1 MNHEY and CDR2 SMNVEV (reference sequence). The ends lost 8 bases at V and 1 base at J; junction bases unmatched: 2. The CDR3 extends over 13 amino acids. The CDR3 region is CASQAGAKNIQYF. The DNA for the CDR3 is TGTGCCAGCCAAGCGGGGGCCAAAAACATTCAGTACTTC.

The rearrangement uses TRBV11-2 and TRBJ2-5, with TRBD1 identical over 8 bases. V was clipped by 2 bases and J by 5 bases; unmatched bases: 19. The CDR3 contains 19 residues. The germline V gene has CDR1 SGHAT and CDR2 FQNNGV. The DNA of the CDR3 is TGTGCCAGCAGCTTACGGGGAGACAGGGGCGCCGGTCTGGGTGAGACCCAGTACTTC. Translating it yields CASSLRGDRGAGLGETQYF.

V gene TRBV5-1 combines with J gene TRBJ1-3; D remains unclear. V lost 2 bases and J 0 bases, leaving 12 bases between the germline ends. The germline gives CDR1 SGHRS, CDR2 YFSETQ. The CDR3 is made up of 16 amino acids. The CDR3 spells CASSFEMGSSGNTIYF. In DNA, the CDR3 is TGCGCCAGCAGCTTCGAGATGGGAAGCTCTGGAAACACCATATATTTT.

The rearrangement joins TRBV11-1 to TRBJ1-2; D is undetermined. CDR1 SGHAT and CDR2 FQDESV come from the germline V gene (reference sequence). The CDR3 consists of 13 residues. V lost 3 bases and J lost 4, with 9 bases in between. The CDR3 is CASSLGNFYGYTF. DNA for the CDR3: TGTGCCAGCAGCTTGGGGAACTTCTATGGCTACACCTTC. The full variable domain, with the rest looked up from reference TRBV11-1 and TRBJ1-2, is EAEVAQSPRYKITEKSQAVAFWCDPISGHATLYWYRQILGQGPELLVQFQDESVVDDSQLPKDRFSAERLKGVDSTLKIQPAELGDSAMYLCASSLGNFYGYTFGSGTRLTVV.

J is TRBJ1-5 and V is TRBV28; D call uncertain. The germline gives CDR1 MDHEN, CDR2 SYDVKM. The CDR3 has 15 amino acids. The V and J ends lost 7 bases and 4 bases respectively, with 17 bases between them. The CDR3 DNA follows: TGTGCCAGCACTTCGAGTAAATTAGGTAATCAGCCCCAGCATTTT. This sequence encodes CASTSSKLGNQPQHF.

The J gene is TRBJ2-6, the V gene TRBV6-2 or TRBV6-3, with D uncertain. V was cut by 4 bases and J by 4 bases, with 11 bases left in between. The CDR3 length is 15 residues. Germline V gives CDR1 MNHEY, CDR2 SVGEGT. The CDR3 loop reads CASSSDGEGANVLTF. For the CDR3, the DNA is TGTGCCAGCAGTTCCGACGGAGAGGGGGCCAACGTCCTGACTTTC.

V is TRBV12-3 or TRBV12-4 and J is TRBJ1-2, with D possibly TRBD1 on 6 matching bases. The CDR3 is made up of 13 amino acids. V was pared by 5 bases and J by 4 bases, with 11 bases between. The CDR3 DNA follows: TGTGCCAGCAGTCCCAACAGGGCCTATGGCTACACCTTC. Translated, it gives CASSPNRAYGYTF.

The CDR3 protein is CASSLLAGGSTDTQYF. The CDR3 DNA is TGTGCCAGCAGCTTGCTGGCGGGGGGTAGCACAGATACGCAGTATTTT. The chain uses TRBV5-6 and TRBJ2-3; TRBD2 matches at 8 bases. The CDR3 contains 16 residues. With 1 base clipped from V and 0 bases from J, the junction kept 4 bases outside the gene matches. Germline lookup yields CDR1 SGHDT and CDR2 YYEEEE.

The CDR3, as DNA: TGTGCCAGCTCGTCGTCCGGGACAGGGTACCCGCCCCAGCATTTT. Translating it yields CASSSSGTGYPPQHF. The V and J genes are TRBV18 and TRBJ1-5; 9 bases line up with TRBD1. Unmatched junction bases numbered 12, after V lost 6 bases and J lost 9 bases. This CDR3 has 15 residues. The V gene's germline CDR1 is KGHSH and CDR2 LQKENI.

This chain links TRBV9 with TRBJ2-1; tentative D call: TRBD2 (6 bases). Germline CDR1 SGDLS, CDR2 YYNGEE. This CDR3 spans 14 amino acids. V lost 0 bases and J 7 bases, leaving 11 bases between the germline ends. CDR3 protein: CASSVVAETNEQFF. The CDR3 nucleotides are TGTGCCAGCAGCGTAGTAGCGGAGACGAATGAGCAGTTCTTC.

The chain uses TRBV7-9 and TRBJ1-1; D possibly corresponds to TRBD1 (6 bases). The CDR3 is 14 amino acids. CDR1 is SEHNR, CDR2 FQNEAQ, per germline (reference sequence). V lost 4 bases and J lost 3, with 12 bases in between. The CDR3 region has the DNA TGTGCCAGCAGCTGGGGGGCCGCGGACACTGAAGCTTTCTTT. This sequence encodes CASSWGAADTEAFF.

This clone has only a few counts. The genes are TRBV6-5 and TRBJ1-1; the D is unclear. Germline CDR1 is MNHEY and CDR2 is SVGAGI. The CDR3 totals 15 residues. Trimming pared 6 bases from V and 6 bases from J, leaving 20 bases between. The CDR3 DNA is TGTGCCAGCAGCCTAGATCGCGCGGTTCTGTCTGAAGCTTTCTTT. Protein product: CASSLDRAVLSEAFF.

The rearrangement joins TRBV4-1 to TRBJ2-1; D remains unclear. In germline, CDR1 is MGHRA, CDR2 YSYEKL. V lost 4 bases and J 0 bases, leaving 10 bases between the germline ends. CDR3 size: 15 residues. The CDR3 DNA reads TGCGCCAGCAGCCTCGTGGGTCTCTCCTACAATGAGCAGTTCTTC. Amino acids: CASSLVGLSYNEQFF.

This clone was counted once. This chain connects TRBV5-1 to TRBJ1-5; weak D call: TRBD1 (5 bases). The CDR3 length is 13 residues. CDR1 and CDR2 from the germline V gene are SGHRS and YFSETQ. V lost 8 bases to trimming and J lost 3 bases, with 12 bases between them. Here the CDR3 reads CASRGDLNQPQHF. The CDR3 DNA follows: TGCGCCAGTCGTGGGGACCTCAATCAGCCCCAGCATTTT.

The chain employs TRBV4-2 and TRBJ1-5; 8 bases agree with TRBD1. CDR3 length: 14 residues. Looked up from germline, CDR1 is LGHNA and CDR2 is YNFKEQ. V lost 2 bases and J lost 4; bases outside the gene matches: 1. The CDR3 sequence is CASSQRTGNQPQHF. CDR3 sequence (DNA): TGTGCCAGCAGCCAACGGACAGGGAATCAGCCCCAGCATTTT.

The chain recombines TRBV3-1 (or the pseudogene TRBV3-2) with TRBJ2-1; TRBD1 is a possible D gene (6 bases). CDR3 length: 15 residues. Germline CDR1 and CDR2: LGHDT and YNNKEL (reference sequence). V was clipped by 1 base and J by 9 bases, with 16 bases between them. The CDR3 nucleotides are TGTGCCAGCAGCCAAGGGATCTGGGGGACAATTGAGCAGTTCTTC. It translates to CASSQGIWGTIEQFF.

The chain joins TRBV7-2 to TRBJ1-5; TRBD1 agrees at 8 bases. From germline, CDR1 is SGHTA and CDR2 FQGNSA. The CDR3 covers 15 residues. Unmatched junction bases numbered 4, after V lost 1 base and J lost 5 bases. The CDR3 DNA follows: TGTGCCAGCAGCTTAGAGACAGGGGTACATCAGCCCCAGCATTTT. Translating it yields CASSLETGVHQPQHF.

The rearrangement uses TRBV7-9 and TRBJ2-7; 9 bases fit TRBD2. After removal of 4 bases from V and 4 bases from J, the junction contained 11 bases not matched to a gene. Per the germline V gene, CDR1 is SEHNR and CDR2 is FQNEAQ (reference sequence). The length of the CDR3 is 16 residues. The CDR3 is CASSSPSGESKYEQYF. CDR3 DNA: TGTGCCAGCAGCTCCCCTAGCGGGGAGAGCAAATACGAGCAGTACTTC.